This TCR beta chain emerged from a study of blood T cell repertoires in COVID-19. This clone has a handful of counts. Germline V CDR1 and CDR2: SNHLY, FYNNEI. Trimming cost V 6 bases and J 4 bases, with 6 bases left between them. CDR3 length equals 12 residues. Using immunoSEQ multiplex PCR, the repertoire was profiled, and TCRdb retains in-frame clones only, with some absent. Seen here are about 68,000 clones, approximately 85% observed once, and the top ten hold 20% to 25%. The rearrangement joins TRBV2 to TRBJ1-4, with D hard to call. The sequenced material came from peripheral blood. This clonotype originated in a man aged 45-65 years with acute or convalescent COVID-19. Here the CDR3 reads CASRGFNEKLFF. DNA of the CDR3: TGTGCCAGCAGGGGCTTTAATGAAAAACTGTTTTTT.